A selection of T cell receptor beta chains follows, all from one sample in a study of blood T cell repertoires in COVID-19. Method: immunoSEQ multiplex PCR; TCRdb's copy keeps in-frame clones and lacks some. The sample carries 180,000 or so clones, 80% to 90% recorded once. The sequenced material came from peripheral blood. The receptors stem from a woman older than 75 with acute or convalescent COVID-19. Each CDR3 is given with its conserved first and last residue. Each record gives: clone size, V gene, D gene, J gene, CDR3 DNA, CDR3 protein. A D gene is named only where the DNA matches it firmly. Clone size is stated in some rows and not others, as once, few, many or a class when expanded.

>-|TRBV6-5|-|TRBJ1-1
TGTGCCAGCAGTTTCCAAGCGGGTGAAAACACTGAAGCTTTCTTT
CASSFQAGENTEAFF
>-|TRBV6-2/TRBV6-3|TRBD1|TRBJ1-2
TGTGCCAGCAGTTCCCCGGGACAGGGGGCTGCTGGCTACACCTTC
CASSSPGQGAAGYTF
>-|TRBV25-1|-|TRBJ1-1
TGTGCCAGCAGTGAATCTGGCAGATGGAACACTGAAGCTTTCTTT
CASSESGRWNTEAFF
>-|TRBV6-5|TRBD2|TRBJ2-1
TGTGCCAGCAGACGACTAGCGGGCTACAATGAGCAGTTCTTC
CASRRLAGYNEQFF
>-|TRBV28|TRBD2|TRBJ2-1
TGTGCCAGCAGTCCAGCGGGAGGGACCTACAATGAGCAGTTCTTC
CASSPAGGTYNEQFF
>-|TRBV7-9|TRBD2|TRBJ2-3
TGTGCCAGCAGCCGCCAAACTAGCGGGAGATTCACAGATACGCAGTATTTT
CASSRQTSGRFTDTQYF
>-|TRBV7-9|-|TRBJ1-5
TGTGCCAGCAGCCCCACAGGGTCCGGTGTACGTCAGCCCCAGCATTTT
CASSPTGSGVRQPQHF
>-|TRBV5-1|-|TRBJ1-3
TGCGCCAGCAGCTTGGTAGCAGAACCCTCTGGAAACACCATATATTTT
CASSLVAEPSGNTIYF
>few|TRBV27|-|TRBJ2-1
TGTGCCAGCAGTTTCCGGGACACTAAGCAGTTCTTC
CASSFRDTKQFF
>-|TRBV24-1|-|TRBJ1-2
TGTGCCACCAGCCAGGGAAGCTATGGCTACACCTTC
CATSQGSYGYTF
>-|TRBV28|-|TRBJ2-7
TGTGCCAGCAAGACTCCGGGGATCTCCTACGAGCAGTACTTC
CASKTPGISYEQYF
>-|TRBV6-5|-|TRBJ1-2
TGTGCCAGCGGGGGACCGGAGGGGCCCTATGGCTACACCTTC
CASGGPEGPYGYTF
>-|TRBV18|TRBD1|TRBJ2-2
TGTGCCAGCTCACCAAGCTCCGGACAGGGTCAACGCGGGGAGCTGTTTTTT
CASSPSSGQGQRGELFF
>-|TRBV4-3|TRBD2|TRBJ2-3
TGCGCCAGCAGCCAAGGCGCTAGCGGGAGGGGGGGCGCAGATACGCAGTATTTT
CASSQGASGRGGADTQYF
>-|TRBV5-1|-|TRBJ2-1
TGCGCCAGCAGAGTGGAGGGAGGCAACAATGAGCAGTTCTTC
CASRVEGGNNEQFF
>-|TRBV5-6|-|TRBJ2-4
TGTGCCAGCAAGCTAGGTCCTGTAGCCAAAAACATTCAGTACTTC
CASKLGPVAKNIQYF
>-|TRBV27|-|TRBJ2-4
TGTGCCAGCAGCCCCCGGTCCGGCGACACAGTGGTAGCCAAAAACATTCAGTACTTC
CASSPRSGDTVVAKNIQYF
>-|TRBV29-1|-|TRBJ2-6
TGCAGCGTTGCCCCCCAGTCTGGGGCCAACGTCCTGACTTTC
CSVAPQSGANVLTF
>-|TRBV6-6|-|TRBJ1-1
TGTGCCAGCAGCTCCAACAAGAACACTGAAGCTTTCTTT
CASSSNKNTEAFF
>-|TRBV21-1|-|TRBJ2-5
TGTGCCAGCAGCAAACGTACGACAGGGCGGGAGACCCAGTACTTC
CASSKRTTGRETQYF
>-|TRBV12-3/TRBV12-4|-|TRBJ1-2
TGTGCCAGCAGTTATTTTACTGATGGCTACACCTTC
CASSYFTDGYTF
>-|TRBV5-1|-|TRBJ1-1
TGCGCCAGCAGCCAACAGGGTGGAGAGACTGAAGCTTTCTTT
CASSQQGGETEAFF
>-|TRBV7-2|TRBD1|TRBJ1-3
TGTGCCAGCAGCTTAACAGGGGCGGGTGGAAACACCATATATTTT
CASSLTGAGGNTIYF
>few|TRBV5-4|TRBD1|TRBJ2-7
TGTGCCAGCAGCCAGGACAGGGACGAGCAGTACTTC
CASSQDRDEQYF
>-|TRBV6-1|TRBD1|TRBJ2-3
TGTGCCAGCAGTGAAAATATTCTGGCTTGGGGACAGGGAGGAGATACGCAGTATTTT
CASSENILAWGQGGDTQYF
>-|TRBV29-1|TRBD1|TRBJ2-1
TGCAGCGTTACCGGGACAGGAGGGAATGAGCAGTTCTTC
CSVTGTGGNEQFF
>-|TRBV5-1|-|TRBJ1-3
TGCGCCAGCAGCTTGGTACCGGGGGGCCCTGGAAACACCATATATTTT
CASSLVPGGPGNTIYF
>once|TRBV21-1|-|TRBJ2-5
TGTGCCAGCAGCAAAGCGCAAGGCCTGGGGGGTTGGATAGAGGAGACCCAGTACTTC
CASSKAQGLGGWIEETQYF
>-|TRBV7-2|-|TRBJ2-1
TGTGCCAGCAGCCCCGCCAGGGGTTACAATGAGCAGTTCTTC
CASSPARGYNEQFF
>-|TRBV12-3/TRBV12-4|-|TRBJ2-1
TGTGCCAGCAGTTTTAGTAGCTACAATGAGCAGTTCTTC
CASSFSSYNEQFF
>-|TRBV11-2|-|TRBJ1-4
TGTGCCAGCAGTCCGGGGAGGCAGGCCAATGAAAAACTGTTTTTT
CASSPGRQANEKLFF
>-|TRBV5-1|TRBD1|TRBJ1-5
TGCGCCAGCAGCTTATACGGACAGGGTCAGCCCCAGCATTTT
CASSLYGQGQPQHF
>-|TRBV9|-|TRBJ2-2
TGTGCCAGCAGCGTAGGAGTAACCGGGGAGCTGTTTTTT
CASSVGVTGELFF
>-|TRBV27|-|TRBJ2-1
TGTGCCAGCAGGACTGTCTCGGACACCTACAATGAGCAGTTCTTC
CASRTVSDTYNEQFF
>-|TRBV7-2|TRBD1|TRBJ1-1
TGTGCCAGCAGCTTAGGACGGTGGACAGGGAACACTGAAGCTTTCTTT
CASSLGRWTGNTEAFF
>once|TRBV11-2|-|TRBJ2-3
TGTGCCAGCAGAAGCCTTGCGCCTAGCACAGATACGCAGTATTTT
CASRSLAPSTDTQYF
>once|TRBV28|-|TRBJ1-4
TGTGCCAGCAGTTTTCCGAGACCCGGGGATGAAAAACTGTTTTTT
CASSFPRPGDEKLFF
>-|TRBV29-1|-|TRBJ2-5
TGCAGCTCAGGGCGGGAGACCCAGTACTTC
CSSGRETQYF
>few|TRBV7-9|TRBD1|TRBJ2-7
TGTGCCAGCAGCTTAAAAGGGGGCGGCGAGCAGTACTTC
CASSLKGGGEQYF
>few|TRBV10-3|TRBD2|TRBJ2-1
TGTGCCATCGGGACTAGCGTGGACAATGAGCAGTTCTTC
CAIGTSVDNEQFF